This is a list of T cell receptor beta chains from one sample in a study of T cells in Graves' hyperthyroidism and ophthalmopathy. TCRdb reprocessed the multiplex PCR reads with MiXCR, giving one entry per CDR3 protein. Of about 570,000 distinct CDR3 sequences detected, 13% to 15% appear once; the ten largest clones hold over 11%. What was sequenced was blood. All receptors come from a woman aged 40 to 55 with Graves' hyperthyroidism. Each CDR3 is given with its conserved first and last residue. The D gene is left open where the match is weak. Rows may omit the clone size; those that give it use once, few, many or a size class.

d_call: NA
j_call: TRBJ1-1
v_call: TRBV28
clone_size: many
cdr3_nt: TGTGCCAGCAGTTTACTGGACGCGAACGACAACACTGAAGCTTTCTTT
cdr3_aa: CASSLLDANDNTEAFF

d_call: NA
j_call: TRBJ2-5
v_call: TRBV6-1
clone_size: many
cdr3_nt: TGTGCCAGCAGTACCTGGGAGACCCAGTACTTC
cdr3_aa: CASSTWETQYF

d_call: TRBD2
j_call: TRBJ2-1
v_call: TRBV28
clone_size: many
cdr3_nt: TGTGCCAGCAGTTCCCCCGGGGTTAGCGGGGGGATCTACAATGAGCAGTTCTTC
cdr3_aa: CASSSPGVSGGIYNEQFF

d_call: NA
j_call: TRBJ2-7
v_call: TRBV30
clone_size: many
cdr3_nt: TGTGCCTGGGGGGGGGCGGCGTCCTACGAGCAGTACTTC
cdr3_aa: CAWGGAASYEQYF

d_call: TRBD2
j_call: TRBJ2-7
v_call: TRBV20-1
clone_size: NA
cdr3_nt: TGCAGTGCTAGAGTAGCGGGAGTTATAAATGAGCAGTACTTC
cdr3_aa: CSARVAGVINEQYF

d_call: NA
j_call: TRBJ2-7
v_call: TRBV28
clone_size: NA
cdr3_nt: TGTGCCAGCAGCCTACCCTACAACAAGGAGCAGTACTTC
cdr3_aa: CASSLPYNKEQYF

d_call: NA
j_call: TRBJ2-3
v_call: TRBV6-1
clone_size: NA
cdr3_nt: TGTGCCAGTGGGGCCGTCCAAGATACGCAGTATTTT
cdr3_aa: CASGAVQDTQYF

d_call: TRBD1
j_call: TRBJ1-3
v_call: TRBV6-1
clone_size: few
cdr3_nt: TGTGCCACCGAGGGGGCATCTGGAAACACCATATATTTT
cdr3_aa: CATEGASGNTIYF

d_call: TRBD2
j_call: TRBJ2-3
v_call: TRBV27
clone_size: many
cdr3_nt: TGCGCCAGCAGCCCACTAGCGGGAGGTACAGATACGCAGTATTTT
cdr3_aa: CASSPLAGGTDTQYF

d_call: TRBD2
j_call: TRBJ2-7
v_call: TRBV7-3
clone_size: many
cdr3_nt: TGTGCCAGCAGCTTAGCGGGAGGGAAATCCTACGAGCAGTACTTC
cdr3_aa: CASSLAGGKSYEQYF

d_call: NA
j_call: TRBJ1-1
v_call: TRBV2
clone_size: many
cdr3_nt: TGTGCCAGCAAAGGGAGCTTCTCGAACACTGAAGCTTTCTTT
cdr3_aa: CASKGSFSNTEAFF

d_call: TRBD1
j_call: TRBJ2-3
v_call: TRBV7-3
clone_size: many
cdr3_nt: TGTGCCAGCAGCTTATACCAGGGGGCTACAGATACGCAGTATTTT
cdr3_aa: CASSLYQGATDTQYF

d_call: NA
j_call: TRBJ2-7
v_call: TRBV7-9
clone_size: many
cdr3_nt: TGTGCCAGCAGTAATACCAGGAGCTCCTACGAGCAGTACTTC
cdr3_aa: CASSNTRSSYEQYF

d_call: NA
j_call: TRBJ1-1
v_call: TRBV2
clone_size: many
cdr3_nt: TGTGCCAGCAGTGAAGAGTGGGGTGGGACTGAAGCTTTCTTT
cdr3_aa: CASSEEWGGTEAFF

d_call: TRBD2
j_call: TRBJ2-2
v_call: TRBV7-2
clone_size: many
cdr3_nt: TGTGCCAGCAGCCCTAGCGGGAGTGGCGGGGAGCTGTTTTTT
cdr3_aa: CASSPSGSGGELFF

d_call: NA
j_call: TRBJ2-5
v_call: TRBV10-3
clone_size: many
cdr3_nt: TGTGCCATCAGTGACGGAGGGGGCGTCCTCCAAGAGACCCAGTACTTC
cdr3_aa: CAISDGGGVLQETQYF

d_call: TRBD1
j_call: TRBJ2-7
v_call: TRBV10-1
clone_size: few
cdr3_nt: TGCGCCAGCAGTGACCCGACAGACAGGGGAACAACCTACGAGCAGTACTTC
cdr3_aa: CASSDPTDRGTTYEQYF

d_call: TRBD1
j_call: TRBJ2-7
v_call: TRBV5-4
clone_size: NA
cdr3_nt: TGTGCCAGCAGCTTGGGGGACAGTCCGTACGAGCAGTACTTC
cdr3_aa: CASSLGDSPYEQYF

d_call: TRBD2
j_call: TRBJ2-1
v_call: TRBV28
clone_size: many
cdr3_nt: TGTGCCAGCAGTTTTGGAGGGAGGGCCTCCTACAATGAGCAGTTCTTC
cdr3_aa: CASSFGGRASYNEQFF

d_call: NA
j_call: TRBJ2-3
v_call: TRBV20-1
clone_size: NA
cdr3_nt: TGCAAGATCCAGAGGGGGACCACAGATACGCAGTATTTT
cdr3_aa: CKIQRGTTDTQYF

d_call: TRBD1
j_call: TRBJ2-7
v_call: TRBV28
clone_size: many
cdr3_nt: TGTGCCAGCAGGAGCCCCGGGACAGGGGTGGGAGAGCAGTACTTC
cdr3_aa: CASRSPGTGVGEQYF

d_call: TRBD1
j_call: TRBJ2-3
v_call: TRBV10-3
clone_size: many
cdr3_nt: TGTGCCATCAGTGTGGACAGGGGGACAGATACGCAGTATTTT
cdr3_aa: CAISVDRGTDTQYF

d_call: NA
j_call: TRBJ1-1
v_call: TRBV18
clone_size: many
cdr3_nt: TGTGCCAGCTCACCACCGGCTACACCGACTGAAGCTTTCTTT
cdr3_aa: CASSPPATPTEAFF

d_call: NA
j_call: TRBJ1-5
v_call: TRBV20-1
clone_size: many
cdr3_nt: TGCAGTGCAAAGGACGCGTTTGCAGGAGGCAATCAGCCCCAGCATTTT
cdr3_aa: CSAKDAFAGGNQPQHF

d_call: NA
j_call: TRBJ2-1
v_call: TRBV19
clone_size: NA
cdr3_nt: TGTGCCAGTAGTCCTACGAGCGGGCGACACAATGAGCAGTTCTTC
cdr3_aa: CASSPTSGRHNEQFF

d_call: NA
j_call: TRBJ2-7
v_call: TRBV19
clone_size: few
cdr3_nt: TGTGCCAGTAGTATAGGGGGACACTCCGAGCAGTACTTC
cdr3_aa: CASSIGGHSEQYF

d_call: TRBD1
j_call: TRBJ2-2
v_call: TRBV2
clone_size: many
cdr3_nt: TGTGCCAGCAGTGGACAGGGTGCGGGGAACACCGGGGAGCTGTTTTTT
cdr3_aa: CASSGQGAGNTGELFF

d_call: TRBD2
j_call: TRBJ2-7
v_call: TRBV27
clone_size: NA
cdr3_nt: TGTGCCAGCCGCCGGGGGACTAGCATTGACGAGCAGTACTTC
cdr3_aa: CASRRGTSIDEQYF

d_call: TRBD2
j_call: TRBJ2-1
v_call: TRBV9
clone_size: few
cdr3_nt: TGTGCCAGCAGCGCGGGAGTGACTAGCGGTAATGAGCAGTTCTTC
cdr3_aa: CASSAGVTSGNEQFF

d_call: NA
j_call: TRBJ1-1
v_call: TRBV2
clone_size: many
cdr3_nt: TGTGCCAGCAGTTCCCGAATCCCGACTGAAGCTTTCTTT
cdr3_aa: CASSSRIPTEAFF

d_call: NA
j_call: TRBJ2-1
v_call: TRBV7-9
clone_size: many
cdr3_nt: TGTGCCAGCAGCTTAGTGTCTGGGGTCGATGAGCAGTTCTTC
cdr3_aa: CASSLVSGVDEQFF

d_call: NA
j_call: TRBJ1-3
v_call: TRBV9
clone_size: few
cdr3_nt: TGTGCCAGCAGCGTAGCAGGCAGCTCTGGAAACACCATATATTTT
cdr3_aa: CASSVAGSSGNTIYF

d_call: NA
j_call: TRBJ2-2
v_call: TRBV5-1
clone_size: many
cdr3_nt: TGCGCCAGCAGCTTGGGGGTAGCTGGAATCGGGGAGCTGTTTTTT
cdr3_aa: CASSLGVAGIGELFF

d_call: TRBD1
j_call: TRBJ1-4
v_call: TRBV7-9
clone_size: few
cdr3_nt: TGTGCCAGCAGCGGCCCGACAGGGGACCATGAAAAACTGTTTTTT
cdr3_aa: CASSGPTGDHEKLFF

d_call: TRBD2
j_call: TRBJ2-7
v_call: TRBV7-8
clone_size: many
cdr3_nt: TGTGCCAGCATCGAAGGACTAGCGGGAGGGCACGAGCAGTACTTC
cdr3_aa: CASIEGLAGGHEQYF